These T cell receptor beta chains were read from a single sample in a study of CD8+CD57+ T cells in acquired aplastic anemia. TCRdb reprocessed the reads via MiXCR and lists one record per CDR3 protein. This table has roughly 250,000 distinct CDR3 sequences, roughly half appearing once. Sequencing was performed on sorted CD4+, CD8+, or CD8+CD57+ T cells (not recorded which) from PBMCs. These receptor sequences come from a human donor with aplastic anemia. CDR3s include the opening cysteine and the closing phenylalanine or tryptophan. A D gene is named only where the DNA matches it firmly. Clone size, where shown, is once, few, many, or a class for clones that have expanded.

once	TRBV6-2/TRBV6-3	TRBJ1-3	-	CASRTGDSGNTIYF	TGTGCCAGCAGGACAGGAGACTCTGGAAACACCATATATTTT
many	TRBV13	TRBJ2-5	-	CASSVRGLNQETQYF	TGTGCCAGCAGTGTAAGGGGTCTTAACCAAGAGACCCAGTACTTC
-	TRBV2	TRBJ1-5	TRBD1	CASSGDSKQSAQHF	TGTGCCAGCAGTGGGGACAGTAAACAATCAGCCCAGCATTTT
many	TRBV25-1	TRBJ2-7	TRBD1	CASTGDGDSGYEQYF	TGTGCCAGCACCGGGGATGGGGACAGTGGGTACGAGCAGTACTTC
-	TRBV4-3	TRBJ2-2	TRBD2	CASSQKGLAANTGKLFF	TGCGCCAGCAGCCAAAAAGGACTAGCGGCGAACACCGGGAAGCTGTTTTTT
few	TRBV27	TRBJ2-1	-	CASSFYGSSYNEQFF	TGTGCCAGCAGTTTCTACGGGAGCTCCTACAATGAGCAGTTCTTC
many	TRBV4-3	TRBJ1-1	-	CASSQGGGNTEAFF	TGCGCCAGCAGCCAAGGGGGAGGGAACACTGAAGCTTTCTTT
many	TRBV5-1	TRBJ2-7	-	CASSLTLASYEQYF	TGCGCCAGCAGCTTAACCCTAGCGTCCTACGAGCAGTACTTC
many	TRBV4-3	TRBJ2-3	-	CASSLRITDTQYF	TGCGCCAGCAGCTTAAGAATCACAGATACGCAGTATTTT
-	TRBV7-2	TRBJ1-2	-	CASSLPVRNYGYTF	TGTGCCAGCAGCCTTCCAGTCCGTAACTATGGCTACACCTTC
once	TRBV6-6	TRBJ2-1	-	CASSWERFAQFF	TGTGCCAGCAGCTGGGAGAGATTCGCCCAGTTCTTC
-	TRBV2	TRBJ2-5	-	CASGRTTQETQYF	TGTGCCAGCGGTCGGACTACCCAAGAGACCCAGTACTTC
-	TRBV9	TRBJ2-2	-	CASSVVGGDTGELFF	TGTGCCAGCAGCGTAGTAGGGGGTGACACCGGGGAGCTGTTTTTT
-	TRBV15	TRBJ2-1	TRBD2	CATSGVAGEAYVRDEQFF	TGTGCCACCAGCGGCGTAGCGGGAGAGGCGTACGTTAGGGATGAGCAGTTCTTC
-	TRBV19	TRBJ1-1	-	CASSRALNTEAFF	TGTGCCAGTAGTCGGGCATTGAACACTGAAGCTTTCTTT
-	TRBV19	TRBJ1-1	-	CASYLLGTNEAFF	TGTGCCAGTTATTTGTTGGGTACAAATGAAGCTTTCTTT
many	TRBV7-8	TRBJ1-1	-	CASSLKYTEAFF	TGTGCCAGCAGCTTAAAATATACTGAAGCTTTCTTT
-	TRBV24-1	TRBJ2-1	-	CATSDPGPHPKFF	TGTGCCACCAGTGATCCGGGACCCCACCCCAAGTTCTTC
-	TRBV7-9	TRBJ2-5	TRBD2	CASSLGQRGKETQYF	TGTGCCAGCAGTTTGGGCCAGCGGGGGAAAGAGACCCAGTACTTC
many	TRBV2	TRBJ2-7	TRBD2	CASRRLAAYEQYF	TGTGCCAGCAGGCGACTAGCGGCCTACGAGCAGTACTTC
many	TRBV9	TRBJ1-2	-	CASRGPYGYTF	TGTGCCAGCAGGGGCCCCTATGGCTACACCTTC
-	TRBV29-1	TRBJ2-3	-	CSVEGGRTDTQYF	TGCAGCGTTGAAGGGGGTCGCACAGATACGCAGTATTTT
-	TRBV7-2	TRBJ2-1	-	CASSLADSNEQFF	TGTGCCAGCAGCTTAGCTGACTCCAATGAGCAGTTCTTC
many	TRBV4-1	TRBJ2-7	-	CASSQDLRPEQYF	TGCGCCAGCAGCCAAGATCTTAGGCCCGAGCAGTACTTC
-	TRBV20-1	TRBJ2-7	TRBD1	CSAWTGNF	TGCAGTGCTTGGACAGGGAACTTC
-	TRBV5-1	TRBJ2-5	TRBD2	CASSLTSGGQETQYF	TGCGCCAGCAGCTTGACTAGCGGGGGCCAAGAGACCCAGTACTTC
many	TRBV5-6	TRBJ1-2	TRBD1	CASSRQGRRDGYTF	TGTGCCAGCAGCCGACAGGGGCGAAGAGATGGCTACACCTTC
once	TRBV7-6	TRBJ2-3	-	CASSLERTGTYNEQYF	TGTGCCAGCAGCTTAGAGAGGACTGGGACCTACAATGAGCAGTATTTT
once	TRBV7-2	TRBJ2-3	TRBD2	CASSQEASGGSTDTQYF	TGCGCCAGCAGCCAAGAGGCTAGCGGGGGTAGCACAGATACGCAGTATTTT
-	TRBV6-6	TRBJ1-6	TRBD1	CASRTDSGQLNSPLHF	TGTGCCAGCCGAACAGACTCGGGACAGCTAAATTCACCCCTCCACTTT
-	TRBV19	TRBJ1-2	-	CASRPSQLYGYTF	TGTGCCAGTAGGCCCTCGCAGCTCTATGGCTACACCTTC
few	TRBV7-9	TRBJ2-7	-	CASSFQAGSYEQYF	TGTGCCAGCAGCTTTCAGGCAGGGTCCTACGAGCAGTACTTC
many	TRBV13	TRBJ1-2	TRBD1	CASSLEKGAGGYTF	TGTGCCAGCAGCTTAGAAAAGGGGGCTGGGGGCTACACCTTC
few	TRBV4-1	TRBJ2-7	TRBD2	CASSYFSGSYYEQYF	TGCGCCAGCAGCTACTTTAGCGGGAGTTATTACGAGCAGTACTTC
few	TRBV7-9	TRBJ2-1	TRBD1	CASSLPGQGASFGGNEQFF	TGTGCCAGCAGCTTACCGGGACAGGGGGCTTCGTTCGGGGGTAATGAGCAGTTCTTC
once	TRBV24-1	TRBJ1-1	-	CATREGVRGAEAFF	TGTGCCACCAGGGAGGGGGTGAGAGGGGCTGAAGCTTTCTTT
-	TRBV5-1	TRBJ1-1	TRBD1	CASSLERGHPREAFF	TGCGCCAGCAGCTTGGAAAGGGGGCACCCCCGAGAAGCTTTCTTT
-	TRBV10-3	TRBJ2-7	TRBD1	CASSPWAPGTGYEQYF	TGTGCCAGCAGCCCCTGGGCCCCCGGGACAGGCTACGAGCAGTACTTC
-	TRBV10-3	TRBJ1-1	TRBD1	CARTRDRLLPGLEAFF	TGTGCCAGAACCCGGGACAGACTATTACCGGGACTTGAAGCTTTCTTT
-	TRBV29-1	TRBJ2-6	TRBD1	CSAQGAPSSGANVLTF	TGCAGCGCGCAGGGGGCTCCCTCCTCTGGGGCCAACGTCCTGACTTTC
many	TRBV13	TRBJ1-2	-	CASSGTAVNYGYTF	TGTGCCAGCAGCGGCACGGCGGTCAACTATGGCTACACCTTC